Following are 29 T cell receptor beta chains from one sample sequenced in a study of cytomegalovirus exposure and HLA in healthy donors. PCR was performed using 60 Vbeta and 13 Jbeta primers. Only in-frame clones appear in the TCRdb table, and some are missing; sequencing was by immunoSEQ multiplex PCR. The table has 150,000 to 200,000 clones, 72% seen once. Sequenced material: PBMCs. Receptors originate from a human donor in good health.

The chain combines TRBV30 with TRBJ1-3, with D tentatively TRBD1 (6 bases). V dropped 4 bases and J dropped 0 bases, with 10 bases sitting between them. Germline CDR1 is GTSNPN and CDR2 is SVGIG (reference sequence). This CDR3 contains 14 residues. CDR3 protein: CAWIRDNSGNTIYF. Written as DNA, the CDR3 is TGTGCCTGGATCCGGGACAACTCTGGAAACACCATATATTTT. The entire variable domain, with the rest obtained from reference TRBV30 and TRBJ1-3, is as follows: SQTIHQWPATLVQPVGSPLSLECTVEGTSNPNLYWYRQAAGRGLQLLFYSVGIGQISSEVPQNLSASRPQDRQFILSSKKLLLSDSGFYLCAWIRDNSGNTIYFGEGSWLTVV.

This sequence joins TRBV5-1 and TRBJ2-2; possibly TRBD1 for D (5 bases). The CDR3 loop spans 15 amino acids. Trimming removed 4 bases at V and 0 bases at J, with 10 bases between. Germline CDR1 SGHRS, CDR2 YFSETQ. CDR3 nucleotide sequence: TGCGCCAGCAGCACCACAGGACCGAACACCGGGGAGCTGTTTTTT. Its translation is CASSTTGPNTGELFF.

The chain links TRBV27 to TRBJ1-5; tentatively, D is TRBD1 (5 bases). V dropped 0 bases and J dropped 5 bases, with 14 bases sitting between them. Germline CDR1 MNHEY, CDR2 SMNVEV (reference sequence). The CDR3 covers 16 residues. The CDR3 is CASSLSMGERDQPQHF. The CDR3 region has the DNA TGTGCCAGCAGTTTATCGATGGGGGAGCGGGATCAGCCCCAGCATTTT.

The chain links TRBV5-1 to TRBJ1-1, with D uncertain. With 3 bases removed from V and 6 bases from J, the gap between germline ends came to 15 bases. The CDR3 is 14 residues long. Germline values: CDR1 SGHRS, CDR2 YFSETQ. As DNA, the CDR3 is TGCGCCAGCAGCTCCTATGACCCGGGAGCTGAAGCTTTCTTT. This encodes CASSSYDPGAEAFF.

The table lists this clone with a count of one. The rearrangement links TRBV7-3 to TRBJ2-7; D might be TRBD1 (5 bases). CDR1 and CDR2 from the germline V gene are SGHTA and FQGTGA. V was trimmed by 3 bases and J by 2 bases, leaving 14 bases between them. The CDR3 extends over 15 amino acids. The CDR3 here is CASSLFGQGTYEQYF. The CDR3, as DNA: TGTGCCAGCAGCTTGTTTGGTCAGGGTACCTACGAGCAGTACTTC.

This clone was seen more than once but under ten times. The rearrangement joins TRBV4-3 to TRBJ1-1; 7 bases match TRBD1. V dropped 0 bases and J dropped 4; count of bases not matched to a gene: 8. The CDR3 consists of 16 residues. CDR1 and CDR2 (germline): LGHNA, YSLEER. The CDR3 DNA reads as TGCGCCAGCAGCCAAGATATTCAGGGGGTTGGCACTGAAGCTTTCTTT. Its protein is CASSQDIQGVGTEAFF.

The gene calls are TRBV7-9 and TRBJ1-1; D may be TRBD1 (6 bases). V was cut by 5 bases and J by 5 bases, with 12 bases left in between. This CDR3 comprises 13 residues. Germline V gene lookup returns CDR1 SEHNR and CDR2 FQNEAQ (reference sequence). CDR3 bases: TGTGCCAGCAGCAAGACCAGGGGAACTGAAGCTTTCTTT. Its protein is CASSKTRGTEAFF.

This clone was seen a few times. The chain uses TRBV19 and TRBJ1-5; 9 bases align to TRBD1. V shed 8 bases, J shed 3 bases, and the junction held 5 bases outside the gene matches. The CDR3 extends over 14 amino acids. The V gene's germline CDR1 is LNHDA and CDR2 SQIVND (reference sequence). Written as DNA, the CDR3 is TGTGCCAGTTGGGACAGGGATAACAATCAGCCCCAGCATTTT. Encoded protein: CASWDRDNNQPQHF.

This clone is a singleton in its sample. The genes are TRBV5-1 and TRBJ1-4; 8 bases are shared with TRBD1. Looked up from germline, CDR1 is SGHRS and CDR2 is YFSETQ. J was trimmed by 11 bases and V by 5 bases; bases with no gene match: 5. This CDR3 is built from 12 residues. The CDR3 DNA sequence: TGCGCCAGCAGTCCCAGGGGGCGGAAACTGTTTTTT. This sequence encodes CASSPRGRKLFF.

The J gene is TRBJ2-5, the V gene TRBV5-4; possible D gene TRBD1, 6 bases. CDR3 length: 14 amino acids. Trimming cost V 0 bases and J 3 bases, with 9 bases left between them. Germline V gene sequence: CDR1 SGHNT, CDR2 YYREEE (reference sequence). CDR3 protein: CASSLAHREETQYF. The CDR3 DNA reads TGTGCCAGCAGCTTGGCCCACAGGGAAGAGACCCAGTACTTC.

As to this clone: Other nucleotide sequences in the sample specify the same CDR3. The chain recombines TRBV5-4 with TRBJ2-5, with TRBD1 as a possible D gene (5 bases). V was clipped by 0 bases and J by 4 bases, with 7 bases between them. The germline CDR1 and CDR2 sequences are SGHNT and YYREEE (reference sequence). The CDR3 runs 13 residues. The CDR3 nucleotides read TGTGCCAGCAGCTTGGTGCAGGGAGAGACCCAGTACTTC. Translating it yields CASSLVQGETQYF. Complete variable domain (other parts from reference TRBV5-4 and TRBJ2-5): ETGVTQSPTHLIKTRGQQVTLRCSSQSGHNTVSWYQQALGQGPQFIFQYYREEENGRGNFPPRFSGLQFPNYSSELNVNALELDDSALYLCASSLVQGETQYFGPGTRLLVL.

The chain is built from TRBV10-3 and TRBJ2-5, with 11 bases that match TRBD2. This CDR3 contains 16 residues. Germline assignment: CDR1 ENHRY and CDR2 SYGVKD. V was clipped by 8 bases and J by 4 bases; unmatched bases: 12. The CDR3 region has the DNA TGTGCCATCGGGTGGAGGGCCACTAGCGGGGGAGAGACCCAGTACTTC. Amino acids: CAIGWRATSGGETQYF.

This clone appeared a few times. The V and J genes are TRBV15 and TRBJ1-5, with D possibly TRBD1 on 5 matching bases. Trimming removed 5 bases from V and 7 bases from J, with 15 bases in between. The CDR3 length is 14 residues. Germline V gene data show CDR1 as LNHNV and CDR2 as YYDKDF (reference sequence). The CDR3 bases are TGTGCCACCAGCGGAACAGGTTCTCGGCAGCCCCAGCATTTT. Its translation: CATSGTGSRQPQHF.

The CDR3 protein is CASSQDPGIANYGYTF. In DNA form, the CDR3 reads TGCGCCAGCAGCCAAGATCCGGGTATAGCTAACTATGGCTACACCTTC. V gene TRBV4-1 combines with J gene TRBJ1-2; no reliable D call. The CDR3 sequence is 16 residues long. The V and J ends lost 0 bases and 0 bases respectively, with 11 bases between them. Germline loops: CDR1 MGHRA, CDR2 YSYEKL.

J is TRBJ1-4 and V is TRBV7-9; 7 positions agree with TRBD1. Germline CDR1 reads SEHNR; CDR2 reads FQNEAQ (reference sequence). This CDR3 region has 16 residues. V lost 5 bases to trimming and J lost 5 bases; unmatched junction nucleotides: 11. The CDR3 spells CASSPRPGQKNEKLFF. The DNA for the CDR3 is TGTGCCAGCAGCCCCCGCCCGGGACAGAAAAATGAAAAACTGTTTTTT. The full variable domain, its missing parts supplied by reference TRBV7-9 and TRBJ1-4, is DTGVSQNPRHKITKRGQNVTFRCDPISEHNRLYWYRQTLGQGPEFLTYFQNEAQLEKSRLLSDRFSAERPKGSFSTLEIQRTEQGDSAMYLCASSPRPGQKNEKLFFGSGTQLSVL.

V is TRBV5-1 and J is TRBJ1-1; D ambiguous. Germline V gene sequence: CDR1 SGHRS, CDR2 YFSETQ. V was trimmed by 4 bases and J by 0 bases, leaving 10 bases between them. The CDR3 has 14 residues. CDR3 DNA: TGCGCCAGCAGCCTACAGACAATGAACACTGAAGCTTTCTTT. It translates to CASSLQTMNTEAFF.

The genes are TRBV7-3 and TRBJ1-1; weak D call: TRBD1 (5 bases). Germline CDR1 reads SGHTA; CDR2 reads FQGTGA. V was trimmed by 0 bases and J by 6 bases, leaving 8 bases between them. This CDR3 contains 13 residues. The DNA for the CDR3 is TGTGCCAGCAGCTTAACAGGGGTGTCTGAAGCTTTCTTT. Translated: CASSLTGVSEAFF.

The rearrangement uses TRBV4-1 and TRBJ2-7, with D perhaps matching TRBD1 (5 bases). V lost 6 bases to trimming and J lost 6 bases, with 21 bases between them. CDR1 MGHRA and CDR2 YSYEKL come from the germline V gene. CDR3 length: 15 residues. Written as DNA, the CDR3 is TGCGCCAGCAGAACGCTCGACAGCCTGGGCGGCGAGCAGTACTTC. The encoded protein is CASRTLDSLGGEQYF.

In DNA, the CDR3 is TGTGCCAGCAGCTTAGGGGTGGAGGGGGGGCTCACTGAAGCTTTCTTT. The encoded protein is CASSLGVEGGLTEAFF. The rearrangement links TRBV13 to TRBJ1-1; perhaps TRBD1 as D (6 bases). Germline CDR1 and CDR2: PRHDT and FYEKMQ (reference sequence). This CDR3 has 16 amino acids. Trimming pared 0 bases from V and 4 bases from J, leaving 15 bases between.

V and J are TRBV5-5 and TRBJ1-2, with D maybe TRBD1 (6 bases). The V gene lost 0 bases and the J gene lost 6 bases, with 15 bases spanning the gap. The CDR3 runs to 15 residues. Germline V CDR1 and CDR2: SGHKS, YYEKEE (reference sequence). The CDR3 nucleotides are TGTGCCAGCAGCTTGGGTCACAGGGAGATTGATGGCTACACCTTC. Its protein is CASSLGHREIDGYTF.

This chain's CDR3 is CAISATTGEGANYGYTF. For the CDR3, the DNA is TGTGCCATCAGTGCTACGACAGGGGAGGGAGCAAACTATGGCTACACCTTC. V and J are TRBV10-3 and TRBJ1-2; 8 nucleotides line up with TRBD1. The V gene's germline CDR1 is ENHRY and CDR2 SYGVKD. The CDR3 has 17 residues. V shed 4 bases and J 2 bases; nucleotides not matched to a gene: 12.

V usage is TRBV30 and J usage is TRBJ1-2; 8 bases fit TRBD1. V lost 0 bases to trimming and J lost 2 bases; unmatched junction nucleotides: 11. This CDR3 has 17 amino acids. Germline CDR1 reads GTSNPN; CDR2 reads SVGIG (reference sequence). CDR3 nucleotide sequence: TGTGCCTGGAGTGTCCCGAGGACAGGGCGCTCCAACTATGGCTACACCTTC. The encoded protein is CAWSVPRTGRSNYGYTF. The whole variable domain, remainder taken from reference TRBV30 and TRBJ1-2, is SQTIHQWPATLVQPVGSPLSLECTVEGTSNPNLYWYRQAAGRGLQLLFYSVGIGQISSEVPQNLSASRPQDRQFILSSKKLLLSDSGFYLCAWSVPRTGRSNYGYTFGSGTRLTVV.

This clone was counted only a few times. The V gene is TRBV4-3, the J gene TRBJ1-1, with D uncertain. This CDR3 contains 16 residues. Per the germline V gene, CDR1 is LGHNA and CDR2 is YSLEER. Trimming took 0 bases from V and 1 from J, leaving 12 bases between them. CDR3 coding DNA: TGCGCCAGCAGCCAAGATCGTCGAGGCAAGAACACTGAAGCTTTCTTT. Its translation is CASSQDRRGKNTEAFF.

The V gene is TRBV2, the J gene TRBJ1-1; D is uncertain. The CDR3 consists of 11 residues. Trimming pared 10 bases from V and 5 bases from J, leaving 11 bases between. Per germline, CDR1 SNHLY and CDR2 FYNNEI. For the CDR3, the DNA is TGTGCCACCACCTCGGGGACTGAAGCTTTCTTT. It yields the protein CATTSGTEAFF.

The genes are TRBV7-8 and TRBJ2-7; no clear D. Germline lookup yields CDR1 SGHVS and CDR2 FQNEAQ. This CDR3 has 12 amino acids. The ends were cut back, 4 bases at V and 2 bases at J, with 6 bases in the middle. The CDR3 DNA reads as TGTGCCAGCAGCTCCCCCGCCTACGAGCAGTACTTC. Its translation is CASSSPAYEQYF.

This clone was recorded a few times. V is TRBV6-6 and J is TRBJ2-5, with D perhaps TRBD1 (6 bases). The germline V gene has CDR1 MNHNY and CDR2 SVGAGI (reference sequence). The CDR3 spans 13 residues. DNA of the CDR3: TGTGCAACCAGGGGCCCTGCTCAAGAGACCCAGTACTTC. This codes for CATRGPAQETQYF.

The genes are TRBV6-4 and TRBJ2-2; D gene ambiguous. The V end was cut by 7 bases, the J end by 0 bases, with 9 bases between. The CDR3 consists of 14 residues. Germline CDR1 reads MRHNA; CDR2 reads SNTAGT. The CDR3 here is CASKSSANTGELFF. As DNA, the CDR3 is TGTGCCAGCAAATCCTCAGCGAACACCGGGGAGCTGTTTTTT.

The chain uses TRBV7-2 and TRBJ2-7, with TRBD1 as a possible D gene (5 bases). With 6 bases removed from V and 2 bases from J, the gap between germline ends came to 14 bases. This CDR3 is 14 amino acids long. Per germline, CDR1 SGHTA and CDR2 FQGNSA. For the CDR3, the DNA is TGTGCCAGCAGGGGCATAGGACAAACCTACGAGCAGTACTTC. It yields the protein CASRGIGQTYEQYF.

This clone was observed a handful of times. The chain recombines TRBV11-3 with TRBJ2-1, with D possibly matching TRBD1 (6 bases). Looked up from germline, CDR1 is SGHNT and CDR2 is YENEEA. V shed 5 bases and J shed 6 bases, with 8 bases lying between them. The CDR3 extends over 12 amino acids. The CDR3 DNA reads TGTGCCAGCAGCCCGGACAGCAATGAGCAGTTCTTC. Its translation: CASSPDSNEQFF. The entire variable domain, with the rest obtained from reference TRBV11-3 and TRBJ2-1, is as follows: EAGVVQSPRYKIIEKKQPVAFWCNPISGHNTLYWYLQNLGQGPELLIRYENEEAVDDSQLPKDRFSAERLKGVDSTLKIQPAELGDSAVYLCASSPDSNEQFFGPGTRLTVL.